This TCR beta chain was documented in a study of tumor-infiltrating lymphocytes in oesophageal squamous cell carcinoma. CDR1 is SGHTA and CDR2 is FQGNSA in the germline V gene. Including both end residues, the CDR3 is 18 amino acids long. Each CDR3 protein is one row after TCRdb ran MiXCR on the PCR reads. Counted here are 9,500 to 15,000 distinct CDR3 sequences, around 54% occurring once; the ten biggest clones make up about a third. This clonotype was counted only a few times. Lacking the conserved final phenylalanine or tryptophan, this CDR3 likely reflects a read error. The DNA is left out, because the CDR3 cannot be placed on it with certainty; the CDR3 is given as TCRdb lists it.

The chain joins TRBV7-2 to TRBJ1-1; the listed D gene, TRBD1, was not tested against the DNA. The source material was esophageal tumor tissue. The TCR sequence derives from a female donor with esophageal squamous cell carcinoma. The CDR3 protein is CASSLAGELAPTSSTSAP.